The T cell receptor beta chain under discussion was sequenced for a study of T cell responses to AZD1222 COVID-19 vaccine. Findings of the study overall: Most donors were white British, females outnumbered males, and clonal diversity was possibly underestimated.

Germline V gives CDR1 MNHEY, CDR2 SVGAGI. This CDR3 contains 16 residues. The V and J ends lost 0 bases and 1 base, in that order; junction bases with no gene match: 4. To note about this clone: What it recognizes is unknown.

Only in-frame clones appear in the TCRdb table, and some are missing; sequencing was by immunoSEQ multiplex PCR. The sample contains approximately 130,000 clones, about 92% of which appear only once. The specimen was peripheral blood, collected on day 0 of AZD1222 vaccination. The chain combines TRBV6-5 with TRBJ2-7; 9 nucleotides line up with TRBD1. This TCR was sampled from an adult in good health. The CDR3 nucleotides are TGTGCCAGCAGTTACTCGGGGACAGGGTCTTCCTACGAGCAGTACTTC. Its translation is CASSYSGTGSSYEQYF.